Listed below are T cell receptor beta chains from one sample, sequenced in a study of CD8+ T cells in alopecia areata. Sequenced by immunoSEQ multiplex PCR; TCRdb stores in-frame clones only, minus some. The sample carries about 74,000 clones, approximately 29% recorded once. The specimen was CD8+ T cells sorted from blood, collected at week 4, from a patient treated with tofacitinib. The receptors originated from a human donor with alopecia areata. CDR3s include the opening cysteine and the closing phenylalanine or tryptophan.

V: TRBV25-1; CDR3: CASSESRIYGYTF
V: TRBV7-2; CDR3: CASSLGTNTEAFF
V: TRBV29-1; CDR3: CSVRDTDYEQYF
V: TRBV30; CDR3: CAWSPGGTEAFF
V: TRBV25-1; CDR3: CASRAGGQYF
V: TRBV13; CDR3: CASSLYQDGSTDTQYF
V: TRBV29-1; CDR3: CSVEAAGSPSYEQYF
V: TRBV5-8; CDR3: CASSRSGETQYF
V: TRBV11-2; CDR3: CASSTSGQGNYEQYF
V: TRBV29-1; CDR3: CSVTGTGKYYTEAFF
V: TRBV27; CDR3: CASSLSVRTKNIQYF
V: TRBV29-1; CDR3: CSVPVAGELFF
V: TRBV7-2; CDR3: CASSSFTGDYEQYF
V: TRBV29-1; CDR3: CSVVAGPVSF
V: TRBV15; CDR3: CATSREIDGYTF
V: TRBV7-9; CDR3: CASSPRDRDGYTF
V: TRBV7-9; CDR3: CASISSDNEQFF
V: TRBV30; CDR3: CAWSATGYTEAFF
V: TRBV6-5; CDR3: CASSEATHGYTF
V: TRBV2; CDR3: CASSEKRVSEAFF
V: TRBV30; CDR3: CAWSWDGSYEQYF
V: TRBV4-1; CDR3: CASSQDPLEKETQYF
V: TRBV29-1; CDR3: CSVPDNEQFF
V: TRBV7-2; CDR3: CATALSRTMNLEQYF
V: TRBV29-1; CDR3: CSVGGRGGQETQYF
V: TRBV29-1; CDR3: CSVAQLDIEQFF
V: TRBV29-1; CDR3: CSVEGGGTEQETQYF
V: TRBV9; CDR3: CASSGFGGQETQYF
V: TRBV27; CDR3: CASTNSWGYNEQFF
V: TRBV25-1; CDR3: CASSPPSDRTEAFF
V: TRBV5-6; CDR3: CASSQDGVEQFF
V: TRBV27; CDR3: CASSGDRDSNQPQHF
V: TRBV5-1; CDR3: CASSLAGGELFF
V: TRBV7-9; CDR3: CASSLSRGPYNEQFF
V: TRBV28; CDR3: CASSLGLSYEQYF
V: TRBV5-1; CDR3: CASSATSGRTGNEQYF
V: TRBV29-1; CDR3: CAWVTDTQYF
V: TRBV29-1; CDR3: CSVFWNTGELFF
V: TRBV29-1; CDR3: CSVPLGSQETQYF
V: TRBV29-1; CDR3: CSAADYSSYEQYF
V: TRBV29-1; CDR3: CSVWGESQFF
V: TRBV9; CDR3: CASSVNGPETQYF
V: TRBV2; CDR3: CASSTEFGPNTEAFF
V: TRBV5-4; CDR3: CASSLPGWTEAFF